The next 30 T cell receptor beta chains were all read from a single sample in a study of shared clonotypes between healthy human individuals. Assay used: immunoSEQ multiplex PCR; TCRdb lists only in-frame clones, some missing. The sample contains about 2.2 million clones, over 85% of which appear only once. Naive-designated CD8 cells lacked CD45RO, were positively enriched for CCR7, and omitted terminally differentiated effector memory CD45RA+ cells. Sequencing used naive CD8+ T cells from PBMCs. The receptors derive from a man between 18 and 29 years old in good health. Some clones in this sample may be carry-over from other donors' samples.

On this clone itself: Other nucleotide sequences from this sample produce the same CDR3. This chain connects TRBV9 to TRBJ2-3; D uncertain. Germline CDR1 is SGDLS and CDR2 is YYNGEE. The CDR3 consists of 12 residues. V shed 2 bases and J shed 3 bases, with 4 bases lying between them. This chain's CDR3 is CASSVGTDTQYF. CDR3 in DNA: TGTGCCAGCAGCGTTGGTACAGATACGCAGTATTTT.

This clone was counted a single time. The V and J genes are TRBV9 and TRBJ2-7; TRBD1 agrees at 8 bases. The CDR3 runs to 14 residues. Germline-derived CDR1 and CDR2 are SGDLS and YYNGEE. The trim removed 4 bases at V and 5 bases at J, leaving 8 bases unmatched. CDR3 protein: CASSPTGGSHEQYF. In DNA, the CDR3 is TGTGCCAGCAGCCCTACAGGGGGGTCGCACGAGCAGTACTTC. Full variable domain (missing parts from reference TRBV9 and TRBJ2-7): DSGVTQTPKHLITATGQRVTLRCSPRSGDLSVYWYQQSLDQGLQFLIQYYNGEERAKGNILERFSAQQFPDLHSELNLSSLELGDSALYFCASSPTGGSHEQYFGPGTRLTVT.

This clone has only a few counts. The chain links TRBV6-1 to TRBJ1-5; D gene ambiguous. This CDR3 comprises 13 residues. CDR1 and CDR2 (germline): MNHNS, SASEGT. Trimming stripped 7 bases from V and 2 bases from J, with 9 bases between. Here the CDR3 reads CASKERGNQPQHF. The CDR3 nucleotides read TGTGCCAGCAAGGAGAGAGGCAATCAGCCCCAGCATTTT.

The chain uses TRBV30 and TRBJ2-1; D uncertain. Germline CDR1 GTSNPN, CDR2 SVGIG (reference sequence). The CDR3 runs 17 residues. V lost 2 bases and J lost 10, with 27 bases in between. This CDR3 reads CAWSTGRPPSSNSEQFF. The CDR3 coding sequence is TGTGCCTGGAGTACTGGTCGCCCCCCCTCCAGTAATTCGGAGCAGTTCTTC.

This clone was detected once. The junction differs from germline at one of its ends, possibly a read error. DNA for the CDR3: TGTGCCAGCAGCCGTGGACTAGCGGGGGCGGCTAAGGTCTTC. Its protein product is CASSRGLAGAAKVF. The V and J genes are TRBV14 and TRBJ2-1; 13 nucleotides agree with TRBD2. In germline, CDR1 is SGHDN, CDR2 FVKESK. This CDR3 is 14 amino acids long.

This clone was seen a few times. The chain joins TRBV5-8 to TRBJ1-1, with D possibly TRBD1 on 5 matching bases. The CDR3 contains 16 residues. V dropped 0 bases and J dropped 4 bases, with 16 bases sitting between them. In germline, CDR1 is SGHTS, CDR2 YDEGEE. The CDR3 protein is CASSLGLGGLITEAFF. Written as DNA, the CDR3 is TGTGCCAGCAGCTTGGGACTTGGGGGATTAATCACTGAAGCTTTCTTT. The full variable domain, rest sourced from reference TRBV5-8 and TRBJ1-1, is EAGVTQSPTHLIKTRGQQATLRCSPISGHTSVYWYQQALGLGLQFLLWYDEGEERNRGNFPPRFSGRQFPNYSSELNVNALELEDSALYLCASSLGLGGLITEAFFGQGTRLTVV.

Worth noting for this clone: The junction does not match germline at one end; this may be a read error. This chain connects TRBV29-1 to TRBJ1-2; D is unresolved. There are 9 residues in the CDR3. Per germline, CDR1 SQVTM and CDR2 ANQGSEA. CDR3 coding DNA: TGCAGCGTTTCATCCCAGTCCCGCTTC. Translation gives CSVSSQSRF.

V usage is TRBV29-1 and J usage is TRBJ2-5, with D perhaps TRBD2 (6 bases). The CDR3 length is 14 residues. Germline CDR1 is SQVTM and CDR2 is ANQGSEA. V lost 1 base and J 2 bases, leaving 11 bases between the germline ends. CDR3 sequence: CSVEARGGQETQYF. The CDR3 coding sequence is TGCAGCGTTGAAGCCCGAGGAGGGCAAGAGACCCAGTACTTC.

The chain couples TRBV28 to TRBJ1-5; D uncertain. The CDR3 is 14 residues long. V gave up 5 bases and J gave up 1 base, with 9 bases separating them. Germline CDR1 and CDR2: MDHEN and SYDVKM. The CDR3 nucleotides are TGTGCCAGCAGTGCCGTGGGGAGCAATCAGCCCCAGCATTTT. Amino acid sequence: CASSAVGSNQPQHF.

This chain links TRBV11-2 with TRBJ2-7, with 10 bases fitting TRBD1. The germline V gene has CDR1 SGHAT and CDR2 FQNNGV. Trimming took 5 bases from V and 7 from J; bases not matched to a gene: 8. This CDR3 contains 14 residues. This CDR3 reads CASSGRQGAKEQYF. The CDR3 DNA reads TGTGCCAGCAGCGGGAGACAGGGGGCGAAAGAGCAGTACTTC.

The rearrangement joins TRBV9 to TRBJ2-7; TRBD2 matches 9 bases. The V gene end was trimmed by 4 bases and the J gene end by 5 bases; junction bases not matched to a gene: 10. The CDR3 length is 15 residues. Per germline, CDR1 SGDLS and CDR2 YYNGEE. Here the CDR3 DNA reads TGTGCCAGCAGCCCCCCTGGGCTAGCGGGGAACGAGCAGTACTTC. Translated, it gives CASSPPGLAGNEQYF. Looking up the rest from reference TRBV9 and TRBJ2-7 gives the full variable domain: DSGVTQTPKHLITATGQRVTLRCSPRSGDLSVYWYQQSLDQGLQFLIQYYNGEERAKGNILERFSAQQFPDLHSELNLSSLELGDSALYFCASSPPGLAGNEQYFGPGTRLTVT.

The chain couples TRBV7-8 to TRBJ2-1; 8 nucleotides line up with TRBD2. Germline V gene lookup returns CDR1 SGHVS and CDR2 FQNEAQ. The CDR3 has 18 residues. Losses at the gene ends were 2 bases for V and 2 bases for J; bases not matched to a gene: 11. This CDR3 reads CASSLWGPSGRAYNEQFF. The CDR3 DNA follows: TGTGCCAGCAGCTTATGGGGACCCAGCGGGAGAGCCTACAATGAGCAGTTCTTC.

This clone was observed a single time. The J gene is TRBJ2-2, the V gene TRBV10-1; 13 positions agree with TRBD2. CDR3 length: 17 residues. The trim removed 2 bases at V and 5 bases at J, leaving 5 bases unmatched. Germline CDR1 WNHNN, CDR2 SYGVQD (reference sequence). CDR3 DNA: TGCGCCAGCAGTGAGGGACTAGCGGGAGTTGGTACCGGGGAGCTGTTTTTT. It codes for CASSEGLAGVGTGELFF.

CDR3 protein: CASLSWSSGANVLTF. CDR3 coding DNA: TGTGCCAGCCTCTCGTGGAGCTCTGGGGCCAACGTCCTGACTTTC. This chain uses TRBV19 with TRBJ2-6; D ambiguous. The CDR3 totals 15 residues. Deletions cut 9 bases from V and 0 bases from J, with 12 bases between. CDR1 is LNHDA and CDR2 is SQIVND in the germline V gene (reference sequence).

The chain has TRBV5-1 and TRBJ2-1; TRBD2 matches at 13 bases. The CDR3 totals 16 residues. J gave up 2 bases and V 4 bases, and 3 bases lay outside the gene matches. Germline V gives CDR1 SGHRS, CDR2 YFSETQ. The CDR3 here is CASSPGLAGAYNEQFF. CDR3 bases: TGCGCCAGCAGCCCAGGACTAGCGGGGGCCTACAATGAGCAGTTCTTC.

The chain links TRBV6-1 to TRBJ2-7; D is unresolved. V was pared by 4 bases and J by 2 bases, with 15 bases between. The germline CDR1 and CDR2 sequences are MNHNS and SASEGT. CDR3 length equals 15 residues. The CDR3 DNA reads TGTGCCAGCAGTGGGAAGGTCGACAAACCCTACGAGCAGTACTTC. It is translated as CASSGKVDKPYEQYF.

DNA of the CDR3: TGTGCCAGCAGCGGTAGCGGATACAATGAGCAGTTCTTC. It specifies CASSGSGYNEQFF. The chain joins TRBV9 to TRBJ2-1; D may be TRBD2 (6 bases). The CDR3 extends over 13 amino acids. Looked up from germline, CDR1 is SGDLS and CDR2 is YYNGEE. With 3 bases removed from V and 4 bases from J, the gap between germline ends came to 8 bases.

The DNA for the CDR3 is TGTGCCAGCAGCCCCGGCCCCACGGAGGGCAATCAGCCCCAGCATTTT. This encodes CASSPGPTEGNQPQHF. The J gene is TRBJ1-5, the V gene TRBV7-9, with D uncertain. Germline CDR1 SEHNR, CDR2 FQNEAQ (reference sequence). The CDR3 spans 16 residues. V dropped 5 bases and J dropped 2 bases, with 16 bases sitting between them.

CDR3 residues: CASSLTPGASGNTIYF. CDR3 nucleotides: TGTGCCAGCAGCTTGACTCCAGGGGCTTCTGGAAACACCATATATTTT. The chain carries TRBV5-4 and TRBJ1-3; a possible D gene is TRBD1 (6 bases). The CDR3 has 16 amino acids. Germline CDR1 is SGHNT and CDR2 is YYREEE (reference sequence). The V end was cut by 1 base, the J end by 1 base, with 12 bases between.

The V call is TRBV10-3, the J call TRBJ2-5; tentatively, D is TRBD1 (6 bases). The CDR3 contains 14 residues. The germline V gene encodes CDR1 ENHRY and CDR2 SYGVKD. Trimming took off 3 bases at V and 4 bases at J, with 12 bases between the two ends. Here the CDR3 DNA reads TGTGCCATCAGTGACCCCCACAGGGCAGAGACCCAGTACTTC. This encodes CAISDPHRAETQYF.

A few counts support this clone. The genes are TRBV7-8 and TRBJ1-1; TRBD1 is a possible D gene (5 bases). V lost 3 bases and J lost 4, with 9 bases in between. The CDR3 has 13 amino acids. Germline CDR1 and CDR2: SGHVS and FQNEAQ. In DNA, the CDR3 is TGTGCCAGCAGCTTTCAGGGACCCACTGAAGCTTTCTTT. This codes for CASSFQGPTEAFF.

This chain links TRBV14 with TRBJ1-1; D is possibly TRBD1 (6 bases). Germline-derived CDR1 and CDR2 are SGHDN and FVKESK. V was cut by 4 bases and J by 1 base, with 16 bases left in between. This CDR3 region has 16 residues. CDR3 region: CASSPQGEGENTEAFF. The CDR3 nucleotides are TGTGCCAGCAGCCCACAGGGTGAAGGGGAGAACACTGAAGCTTTCTTT.

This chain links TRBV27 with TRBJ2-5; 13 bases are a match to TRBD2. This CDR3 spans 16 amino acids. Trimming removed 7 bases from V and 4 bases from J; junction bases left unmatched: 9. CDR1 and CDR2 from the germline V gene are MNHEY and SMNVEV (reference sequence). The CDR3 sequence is CASKRTSGSLSETQYF. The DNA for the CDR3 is TGTGCCAGCAAAAGGACTAGCGGGAGTCTTTCAGAGACCCAGTACTTC.

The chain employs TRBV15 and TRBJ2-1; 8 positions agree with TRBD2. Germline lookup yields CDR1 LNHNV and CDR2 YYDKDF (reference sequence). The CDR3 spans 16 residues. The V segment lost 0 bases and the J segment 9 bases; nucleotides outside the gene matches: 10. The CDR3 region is CATSRDDEGLVGEQFF. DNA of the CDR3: TGTGCCACCAGCAGAGATGACGAGGGACTAGTTGGTGAGCAGTTCTTC.

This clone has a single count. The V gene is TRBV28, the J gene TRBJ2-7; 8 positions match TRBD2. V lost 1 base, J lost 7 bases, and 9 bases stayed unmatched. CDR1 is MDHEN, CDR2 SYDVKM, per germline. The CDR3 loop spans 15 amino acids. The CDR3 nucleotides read TGTGCCAGCAGTTTATCGGAGAGCGGGAGTGATGAGCAGTACTTC. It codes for CASSLSESGSDEQYF.

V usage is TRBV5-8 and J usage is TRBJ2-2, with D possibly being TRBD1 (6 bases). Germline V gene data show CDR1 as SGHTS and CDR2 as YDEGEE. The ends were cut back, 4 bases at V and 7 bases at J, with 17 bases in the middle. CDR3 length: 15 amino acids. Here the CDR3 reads CASSRLRDTLGELFF. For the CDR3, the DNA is TGTGCCAGCAGCCGACTCCGGGACACCCTCGGGGAGCTGTTTTTT.

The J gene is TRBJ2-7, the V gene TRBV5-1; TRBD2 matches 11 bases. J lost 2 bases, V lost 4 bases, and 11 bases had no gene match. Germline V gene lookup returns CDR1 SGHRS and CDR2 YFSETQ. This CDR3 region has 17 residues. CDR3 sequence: CASSLEALAGVAYEQYF. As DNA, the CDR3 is TGCGCCAGCAGCCTGGAAGCACTAGCGGGAGTTGCCTACGAGCAGTACTTC.

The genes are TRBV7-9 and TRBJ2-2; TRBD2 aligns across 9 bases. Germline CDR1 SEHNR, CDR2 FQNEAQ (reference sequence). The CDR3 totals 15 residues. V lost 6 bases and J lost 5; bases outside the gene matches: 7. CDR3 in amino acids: CASRGSGRGTGELFF. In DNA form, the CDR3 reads TGTGCCAGCAGAGGTAGCGGGAGAGGGACCGGGGAGCTGTTTTTT.

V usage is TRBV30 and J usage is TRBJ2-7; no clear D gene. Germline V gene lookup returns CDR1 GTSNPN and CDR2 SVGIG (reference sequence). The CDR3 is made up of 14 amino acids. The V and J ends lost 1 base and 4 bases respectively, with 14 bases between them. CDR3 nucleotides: TGTGCCTGGAGTGAACAGAATACCTATTACGAGCAGTACTTC. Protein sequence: CAWSEQNTYYEQYF.

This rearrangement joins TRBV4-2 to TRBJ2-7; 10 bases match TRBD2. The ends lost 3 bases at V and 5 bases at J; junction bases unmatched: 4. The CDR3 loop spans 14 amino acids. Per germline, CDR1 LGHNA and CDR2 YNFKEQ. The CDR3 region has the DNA TGTGCCAGCAGCCAGACTAGCGGGCGAAACGAGCAGTACTTC. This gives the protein CASSQTSGRNEQYF.